This TCR beta chain stems from a study of shared clonotypes between healthy human individuals. Whole-study findings and limits: Unshared clonotypes carried lower generation probabilities than those common to all four donors.

Only in-frame clones appear in the TCRdb table, and some are missing; sequencing was by immunoSEQ multiplex PCR. This sample has some 980,000 clones, with 76% found just once. The CDR3 has 11 residues. Germline V gene sequence: CDR1 LGHNT, CDR2 FRNRAP. As concerns this clone: The target antigen is unknown. One junction end disagrees with the germline gene, perhaps due to a read error.

This clonotype was sampled from a man aged 18 to 35 in good health. Specimen: memory CD4+ T cells sorted from blood. Regarding subset: CD45RA-negative fraction. The V gene is TRBV12-5, the J gene TRBJ1-1; D remains unclear. CDR3 residues: CASGGNRPYYF. CDR3 DNA sequence: TGTGCTAGTGGGGGGAATCGGCCCTATTACTTT.